The rows below give T cell receptor beta chains drawn from one sample of a study of Ad26.COV2.S vaccination and SARS-CoV-2 variants. The method was immunoSEQ multiplex PCR; TCRdb's version includes in-frame clones alone and lacks a portion of them. The sample includes 450,000 to 550,000 clones, 85% to 90% seen only once; the top ten take about 2.4%. The sample consisted of peripheral blood, taken in a trial of Ad26.COV2.S vaccine versus placebo. All receptors derive from a person aged 18-65 years who received the Ad26.COV2.S COVID-19 vaccine or a placebo. The CDR3 runs from the conserved cysteine through the conserved F or W. D genes are given only for firm matches. Clone size is not always given. Where it is, it says once, few, many or a class for expanded clones.

v_call	d_call	j_call	clone_size	cdr3_nt	cdr3_aa
TRBV4-3	TRBD1	TRBJ1-5	-	TGCGCCAGCAGCCAAGATGCGCCCAGGGGGGAAATTGGGAATCAGCCCCAGCATTTT	CASSQDAPRGEIGNQPQHF
TRBV11-2	-	TRBJ2-3	once	TGTGCCAGCAGCTTAAGTCGAGGGTACACAGATACGCAGTATTTT	CASSLSRGYTDTQYF
TRBV5-1	-	TRBJ2-1	-	TGCGCCAGCAGCTCGGACCCCACAGGATACAATGAGCAGTTCTTC	CASSSDPTGYNEQFF
TRBV2	TRBD2	TRBJ2-2	-	TGTGCCAGCAGTGAACTGGCTAACGGGGGGGCCGGGGAGCTGTTTTTT	CASSELANGGAGELFF
TRBV20-1	-	TRBJ1-2	-	TGCAGTGCTAGTTCCAGGGCGGGGAACTATGGCTACACCTTC	CSASSRAGNYGYTF
TRBV6-2/TRBV6-3	-	TRBJ1-5	-	TGTGCCAGCAGTTTTAACCCCCAGCATTTT	CASSFNPQHF
TRBV29-1	-	TRBJ1-2	-	TGCAGCGTTGGGGGCGGGGGTTCGGCTGGCTACACCTTC	CSVGGGGSAGYTF
TRBV29-1	-	TRBJ2-3	-	TGCAGCGTTGACCAGCGTGCCACAGATACGCAGTATTTT	CSVDQRATDTQYF
TRBV7-2	TRBD1	TRBJ1-2	-	TGTGCCAGCAGCTTAGGACAGGGGGGTGGCTACACCTTC	CASSLGQGGGYTF
TRBV18	TRBD1	TRBJ1-2	-	TGTGCCAGCTCATCCCTCGGGACAGGGGCCTCTGGCTACACCTTC	CASSSLGTGASGYTF
TRBV6-5	TRBD1	TRBJ1-2	-	TGTGCCAGCAGTTTGAACCGGGACAGTAACTATGGCTACACCTTC	CASSLNRDSNYGYTF
TRBV28	-	TRBJ2-7	-	TGTGCCAGCGCTTATGGATTATACGAGCAGTACTTC	CASAYGLYEQYF
TRBV4-3	-	TRBJ2-3	-	TGCGCCAGCAGCCAAGGGGGAGCGGAAAGCACAGATACGCAGTATTTT	CASSQGGAESTDTQYF
TRBV9	TRBD2	TRBJ2-5	-	TGTGCCAGCAGCGTAAATATAGCGGGCGCCCAAGAGACCCAGTACTTC	CASSVNIAGAQETQYF
TRBV2	-	TRBJ1-6	-	TGTGCCAGCAGTACAGACTCCTATAATTCACCCCTCCACTTT	CASSTDSYNSPLHF
TRBV7-2	-	TRBJ2-1	-	TGTGCCAGCAGCTTAGGGTTAAACAATGAGCAGTTCTTC	CASSLGLNNEQFF
TRBV5-1	TRBD1	TRBJ2-1	-	TGCGCCAGCAGTTCCGGACAGGGTCGGAACGTTGAGCAGTTCTTC	CASSSGQGRNVEQFF
TRBV11-2	-	TRBJ2-3	-	TGTGTCAGCAGCTTTTGGGCTAGCACAGATACGCAGTATTTT	CVSSFWASTDTQYF
TRBV2	TRBD1	TRBJ1-2	-	TGTGCCAGCGGGGGACAGGGGGCTCGGGGCTACACCTTC	CASGGQGARGYTF
TRBV25-1	TRBD1	TRBJ1-6	-	TGTGCCAGCAGTTTCCGGGACAGGGGCACACCCCTCCACTTT	CASSFRDRGTPLHF
TRBV10-3	-	TRBJ2-7	-	TGTGCCATCAGTGCAGCTCGAATCCCCACCTACGAGCAGTACTTC	CAISAARIPTYEQYF
TRBV5-1	TRBD2	TRBJ2-3	once	TGCGCCAGCAGCTTTTACGCTAGCGGGGGGGCTTCCACAGATACGCAGTATTTT	CASSFYASGGASTDTQYF
TRBV30	-	TRBJ1-1	-	TGTGCCTGGAGCCCAGAGAACACTGAAGCTTTCTTT	CAWSPENTEAFF
TRBV21-1	-	TRBJ2-7	-	TGTGCCAGCAGCAAAGATCTTCGGGACAGGTCTTACGAGCAGTACTTC	CASSKDLRDRSYEQYF
TRBV4-2	-	TRBJ1-2	-	TGTGCCAGCAGCCAAGGAGGGGATTTCTATGGCTACACCTTC	CASSQGGDFYGYTF
TRBV19	TRBD1	TRBJ1-2	-	TGTGCCAGTAGTGTAACCGGGACAGGCGTCTATGGCTACACCTTC	CASSVTGTGVYGYTF
TRBV6-5	-	TRBJ1-2	-	TGTGCCAGCAGCGTATCACCAGTCTATGGCTACACCTTC	CASSVSPVYGYTF
TRBV11-3	-	TRBJ2-2	-	TGTGCCAGCACCTCACAGGGTTCAGCCGGGGAGCTGTTTTTT	CASTSQGSAGELFF
TRBV9	-	TRBJ2-1	-	TGTGCCAGCAGCTCTGGCCCACAGTACAATGAGCAGTTCTTC	CASSSGPQYNEQFF
TRBV19	TRBD1	TRBJ2-3	-	TGTGCCAGTAAGACAGGGAGATCTAGCACAGATACGCAGTATTTT	CASKTGRSSTDTQYF
TRBV7-2	-	TRBJ1-5	-	TGTGCCAGCAGCCCGCCGGGATCACCGGATCAGCCCCAGCATTTT	CASSPPGSPDQPQHF
TRBV5-8	TRBD2	TRBJ2-1	-	TGTGCCAGCAGCTCTCCAGACGGGGGGTCGGACAATGAGCAGTTCTTC	CASSSPDGGSDNEQFF
TRBV14	-	TRBJ2-4	-	TGTGCCAGCAGCCAAGATCCAGCTAGCGAAAAAAACATTCAGTACTTC	CASSQDPASEKNIQYF
TRBV7-2	TRBD2	TRBJ2-1	-	TGTGCCAGCGGGGCGGGAGGGGTGTCCTACAATGAGCAGTTCTTC	CASGAGGVSYNEQFF
TRBV7-8	-	TRBJ2-5	-	TGTGCCAGCAGCCGAGGTGGGACTCAAGAGACCCAGTACTTC	CASSRGGTQETQYF
TRBV19	-	TRBJ1-1	-	TGTGCCAGCGCGAACGTGGGGCACAGCCCTGAAGCTTTCTTT	CASANVGHSPEAFF
TRBV3-1/TRBV3-2	TRBD1	TRBJ1-5	-	TGTGCCAGCAGCCTGGACAGGGGGTTTCATCAGCCCCAGCATTTT	CASSLDRGFHQPQHF
TRBV28	-	TRBJ1-2	-	TGTGCCAGCAGTTTTGAGGGACCTGGATACACCTTC	CASSFEGPGYTF
TRBV9	-	TRBJ2-2	few	TGTGCCAGCAGCGTGCAGGGTTGGACCGGGGAGCTGTTTTTT	CASSVQGWTGELFF
TRBV27	TRBD1	TRBJ1-4	once	TGTGCCAGCAGCTCGGACAGGGGGCTTAGAAAACTGTTTTTT	CASSSDRGLRKLFF
TRBV30	-	TRBJ2-2	-	TGTGCCTGGAGTGTTTGGGGCCCGGTGGGGGCTCCGAACACCGGGGAGCTGTTTTTT	CAWSVWGPVGAPNTGELFF
TRBV2	-	TRBJ2-7	-	TGTGCCAGCAGTGAAGAGGCAGGGGACCCTTACGAGCAGTACTTC	CASSEEAGDPYEQYF
TRBV12-3/TRBV12-4	-	TRBJ1-6	-	TGTGCCAGCAGTTTAGCTGAGGGATCACCCCTCCACTTT	CASSLAEGSPLHF
TRBV4-1	-	TRBJ1-6	few	TGCGCCAGCAGCCAAGTGGGATATTCACCCCTCCACTTT	CASSQVGYSPLHF
TRBV28	-	TRBJ1-5	few	TGTGCCAGCAGTTCCAACGCCAGATCCACAGGGTTTAATCAGCCCCAGCATTTT	CASSSNARSTGFNQPQHF
TRBV4-1	-	TRBJ1-5	-	TGCGCCAGCAGCCAACGGGGTCATGGGAGGAATCAGCCCCAGCATTTT	CASSQRGHGRNQPQHF
TRBV4-1	-	TRBJ2-2	-	TGCGCCAGCAGCCTAAGGGGGGGCGCGAACACCGGGGAGCTGTTTTTT	CASSLRGGANTGELFF
TRBV6-5	-	TRBJ1-1	-	TGTGCCAGCAGTCCAAGTGGTGTGGTAGGGAGGGCTTTCTTT	CASSPSGVVGRAFF
TRBV6-1	-	TRBJ1-2	-	TGTGCCAGCAGTGAAGCCCCGCTAGGAGGTGGCTACACCTTC	CASSEAPLGGGYTF
TRBV6-2/TRBV6-3	-	TRBJ2-2	-	TGTGCCAGCAGTTTCCTAATTCTCACCGGGGAGCTGTTTTTT	CASSFLILTGELFF
TRBV7-3	-	TRBJ2-2	-	TGTGCCAGCAGCTTGGATCCGACGAACACCGGGGAGCTGTTTTTT	CASSLDPTNTGELFF
TRBV3-1/TRBV3-2	-	TRBJ1-1	-	TGTGCCAGCAGCCAATTGAACACTGAAGCTTTCTTT	CASSQLNTEAFF
TRBV7-3	-	TRBJ1-5	-	TGTGCCAGCAGCCTTGTACGGGATCAGCCCCAGCATTTT	CASSLVRDQPQHF